This T cell receptor (beta chain) was identified in a study of cytomegalovirus exposure and HLA in healthy donors. Study conclusions and caveats: Researchers had no immune exposure information except CMV serostatus available.

A single count supports this clone. No antigen is known for it. PCR was performed using 60 Vbeta and 13 Jbeta primers. In the original analysis: Unique TCR beta chains numbered roughly 83 million in a later analysis, with around 10 million shared. TCRdb's copy holds only in-frame clones and misses some; the assay was immunoSEQ multiplex PCR. V and J calls and clone size follow that table, whereas D and trimming were derived from the DNA. The data show about 180,000 clones, 76% seen once. This TCR was recovered from a woman aged 25 to 45 in good health and CMV-seropositive. Sequencing was carried out using PBMCs.

DNA for the CDR3: TGTGCCAGCACCCGAGGGACAGGGCAAGAGACCCAGTACTTC. It specifies CASTRGTGQETQYF. The chain is built from TRBV28 and TRBJ2-5; 9 bases are a match to TRBD1. V dropped 7 bases and J dropped 2; count of bases not matched to a gene: 5. CDR3 length: 14 amino acids. CDR1 and CDR2 (germline): MDHEN, SYDVKM.